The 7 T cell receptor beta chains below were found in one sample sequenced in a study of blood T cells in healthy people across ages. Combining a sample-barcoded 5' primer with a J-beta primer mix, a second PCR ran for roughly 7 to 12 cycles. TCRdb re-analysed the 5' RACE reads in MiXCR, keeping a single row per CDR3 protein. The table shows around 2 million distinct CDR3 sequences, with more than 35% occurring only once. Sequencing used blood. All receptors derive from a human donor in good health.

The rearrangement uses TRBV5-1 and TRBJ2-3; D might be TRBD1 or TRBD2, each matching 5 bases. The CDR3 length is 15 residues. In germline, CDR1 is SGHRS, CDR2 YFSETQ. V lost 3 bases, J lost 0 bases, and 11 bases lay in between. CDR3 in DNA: TGCGCCAGCAGCTCAATTCGGGACAGCACAGATACGCAGTATTTT. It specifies CASSSIRDSTDTQYF. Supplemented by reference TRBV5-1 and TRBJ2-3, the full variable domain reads KAGVTQTPRYLIKTRGQQVTLSCSPISGHRSVSWYQQTPGQGLQFLFEYFSETQRNKGNFPGRFSGRQFSNSRSEMNVSTLELGDSALYLCASSSIRDSTDTQYFGPGTRLTVL.

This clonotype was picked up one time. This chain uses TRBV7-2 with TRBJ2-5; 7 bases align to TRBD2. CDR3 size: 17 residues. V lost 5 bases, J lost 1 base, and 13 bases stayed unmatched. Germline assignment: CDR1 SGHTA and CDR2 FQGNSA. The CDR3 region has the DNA TGTGCCAGCAGCACAATATCGAGCCCGGGGGGCCAAGAGACCCAGTACTTC. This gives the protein CASSTISSPGGQETQYF.

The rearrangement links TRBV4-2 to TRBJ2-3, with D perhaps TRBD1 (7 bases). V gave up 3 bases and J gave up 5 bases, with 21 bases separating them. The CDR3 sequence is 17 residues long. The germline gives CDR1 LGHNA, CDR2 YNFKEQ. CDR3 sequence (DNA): TGTGCCAGCAGCCAGGAGGGGGCCTCCCCGGGGGAAGATACGCAGTATTTT. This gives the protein CASSQEGASPGEDTQYF.

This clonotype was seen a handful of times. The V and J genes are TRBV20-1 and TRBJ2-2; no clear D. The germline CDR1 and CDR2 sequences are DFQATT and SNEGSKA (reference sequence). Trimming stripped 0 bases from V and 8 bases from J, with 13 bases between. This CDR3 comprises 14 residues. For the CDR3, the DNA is TGCAGTGCTAGAGAGGTCACCCTTCTAGGGGAGCTGTTTTTT. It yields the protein CSAREVTLLGELFF.

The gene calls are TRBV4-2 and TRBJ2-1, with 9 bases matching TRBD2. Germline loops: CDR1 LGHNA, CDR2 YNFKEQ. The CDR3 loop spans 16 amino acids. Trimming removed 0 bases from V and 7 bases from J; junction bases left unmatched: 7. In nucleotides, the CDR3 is TGTGCCAGCAGCCAAGACACTGCGGGGGGGCATAATGAGCAGTTCTTC. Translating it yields CASSQDTAGGHNEQFF.

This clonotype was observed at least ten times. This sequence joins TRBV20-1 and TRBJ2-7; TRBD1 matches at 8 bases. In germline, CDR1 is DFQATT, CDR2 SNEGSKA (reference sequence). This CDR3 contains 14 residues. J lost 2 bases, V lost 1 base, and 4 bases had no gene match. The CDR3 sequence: CSARVRGQTYEQYF. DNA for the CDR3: TGCAGTGCTAGAGTCAGGGGGCAAACCTACGAGCAGTACTTC.

The CDR3: CASSATGTGKLHF. The DNA of the CDR3 is TGTGCCAGCAGCGCGACCGGGACAGGGAAATTGCATTTT. This chain uses TRBV6-1 with TRBJ1-5, with 9 bases matching TRBD1. CDR1 is MNHNS and CDR2 is SASEGT in the germline V gene. With V trimmed by 6 bases and J by 15 bases, 12 bases remained unmatched. The CDR3 has 13 amino acids.